This T cell receptor beta chain is drawn from a study of cytomegalovirus exposure and HLA in healthy donors. The PCR had 60 Vbeta and 13 Jbeta primers. Repertoires were generated with immunoSEQ multiplex PCR, while TCRdb's copy carries only in-frame clones and drops some. The sample records under 250,000 clones, around 86% being singletons. Regarding this clone: Its antigen is as yet unknown. At one boundary the junction diverges from the germline segment, which might be a read error.

Germline V gives CDR1 SGHRS, CDR2 YFSETQ. The CDR3 sequence is 13 residues long. Whole-study results and caveats: One variant, a missense change in DCLRE1C, was linked in a later analysis to TCR beta V- and J-gene trimming. In most subjects, TCR beta sequences reportedly gave accurate predictions of HLA-A and HLA-B alleles. Many donors carried some public TCRs, although rarity characterized most TCR sequences. Follow-up analysis seemed to connect common viral pathogens with several of the most significant clusters identified.

The receptor was derived from a woman aged 50 to 60 in good health and CMV-seropositive. The chain employs TRBV5-1 and TRBJ2-5; 9 bases are a match to TRBD2. Sequencing was done on a sample of PBMCs. CDR3 protein: CASSLVLAGPGNF. Written as DNA, the CDR3 is TGCGCCAGCAGCTTGGTGCTAGCGGGGCCTGGGAACTTC.